This T cell receptor (beta chain) was found in a study of CD8 T cells in Susac syndrome. The study sequenced TCR beta in blood CD8+ and CD4+ T cells. Controls were healthy donors (matched for age and sex). The authors negatively isolated CD8+ and CD4+ T cells and FACS-enriched TEMRA cells. General study findings and limits: As the study acknowledged, the number of individuals in its TCR sequencing and HLA analysis was relatively small.

It was with random hexamers that roughly 0.5 to 1 ug RNA was reverse transcribed. TCRdb redid the calling of the immunoSEQ multiplex PCR reads with MiXCR, one entry per CDR3 protein. The table records approximately 150,000 distinct CDR3 sequences, 92% of them present only once. The CDR3 is 13 residues long. V shed 8 bases and J shed 0 bases, with 8 bases lying between them. CDR1 and CDR2 from the germline V gene are SNHLY and FYNNEI. As for this clonotype: Its target is not known.

This chain connects TRBV2 to TRBJ2-4; tentatively, D is TRBD2 (6 bases). Sequenced: CD4+ T cells from PBMCs. The sequence came from a human donor in good health. CDR3 sequence reads: CASGGEAKNIQYF. The CDR3 DNA is TGTGCCAGCGGCGGGGAAGCCAAAAACATTCAGTACTTC.